This T cell receptor (beta chain) was recorded in a study of blood T cell repertoires in COVID-19. Study context: From the United States, Italy and Spain came samples of acute and convalescent COVID-19. The analysed material was cDNA or gDNA that came from T cells, B-cell-depleted T cells, or PBMCs.

In the original workflow: Amplifying reference gene primers gave estimates of nucleated cell counts. Some clones are missing from TCRdb's copy, which holds only in-frame ones; the method was immunoSEQ multiplex PCR. D and trimming come from the DNA, and the V and J calls and clone size come from that table. The sample lists 240,000 or so clones, about 86% occurring once. Germline-derived CDR1 and CDR2 are MNHNY and SVGAGI (reference sequence). The V gene lost 6 bases and the J gene lost 5 bases, with 14 bases spanning the gap. CDR3 length: 14 residues. This TCR was sampled from a man in his 60s with acute or convalescent COVID-19. Sequencing was performed on peripheral blood. The gene calls are TRBV6-6 and TRBJ2-1, with D uncertain. CDR3 DNA: TGTGCCAGCAGCCAACTGCGGTCCCACAATGAGCAGTTCTTC. Translated: CASSQLRSHNEQFF.